These T cell receptor beta chains were read from a single sample in a study of cytomegalovirus exposure and HLA in healthy donors. Sequenced by immunoSEQ multiplex PCR; TCRdb stores in-frame clones only, minus some. The data hold 100,000 to 150,000 clones, with 80% to 90% observed a single time. Material: PBMCs. These receptors all come from a woman aged 18-35 years in good health and CMV-seronegative. Both conserved end residues are part of each CDR3. A D gene is named only where the DNA matches it firmly. Some rows have no size entry. The others give once, few or many, or a class for an expanded clone.

clone_size: -; d_call: -; v_call: TRBV6-1; j_call: TRBJ1-5; cdr3_aa: CASSEAGSGGNQPQHF; cdr3_nt: TGTGCCAGCAGTGAAGCGGGCTCAGGGGGCAATCAGCCCCAGCATTTT
clone_size: -; d_call: -; v_call: TRBV6-5; j_call: TRBJ1-1; cdr3_aa: CASSCLAVNTEAFF; cdr3_nt: TGTGCCAGCAGTTGCCTCGCAGTCAACACTGAAGCTTTCTTT
clone_size: -; d_call: TRBD1; v_call: TRBV5-5; j_call: TRBJ2-7; cdr3_aa: CASSLAPGTGKGQYF; cdr3_nt: TGTGCCAGCAGCTTGGCCCCTGGGACAGGAAAAGGGCAGTACTTC
clone_size: -; d_call: -; v_call: TRBV28; j_call: TRBJ2-7; cdr3_aa: CASRLYRNYEQYF; cdr3_nt: TGTGCCAGCAGGTTATACAGGAACTACGAGCAGTACTTC
clone_size: -; d_call: -; v_call: TRBV5-1; j_call: TRBJ1-3; cdr3_aa: CASSLGEGNTIYF; cdr3_nt: TGCGCCAGCAGCTTGGGAGAAGGAAACACCATATATTTT
clone_size: -; d_call: TRBD2; v_call: TRBV7-2; j_call: TRBJ2-2; cdr3_aa: CASRGTSGRTRELFF; cdr3_nt: TGTGCCAGCAGGGGGACTAGCGGGAGGACGAGGGAGCTGTTTTTT
clone_size: -; d_call: TRBD2; v_call: TRBV30; j_call: TRBJ2-7; cdr3_aa: CAWGGKAGGPGYEQYF; cdr3_nt: TGTGCCTGGGGGGGTAAAGCGGGAGGGCCGGGGTACGAGCAGTACTTC
clone_size: -; d_call: TRBD1; v_call: TRBV7-6; j_call: TRBJ2-7; cdr3_aa: CASSPTQGVPLYEQYF; cdr3_nt: TGTGCCAGCAGCCCAACACAGGGGGTCCCCCTCTACGAGCAGTACTTC
clone_size: -; d_call: TRBD1; v_call: TRBV2; j_call: TRBJ2-2; cdr3_aa: CASRITGVLTGELFF; cdr3_nt: TGTGCCAGTAGAATAACAGGGGTGTTAACCGGGGAGCTGTTTTTT
clone_size: -; d_call: -; v_call: TRBV2; j_call: TRBJ2-7; cdr3_aa: CASTLGPHYEQYF; cdr3_nt: TGTGCCAGCACCCTGGGGCCACACTACGAGCAGTACTTC
clone_size: -; d_call: -; v_call: TRBV27; j_call: TRBJ1-5; cdr3_aa: CASRTGNQPQHF; cdr3_nt: TGTGCCAGCAGGACAGGTAATCAGCCCCAGCATTTT
clone_size: -; d_call: TRBD1; v_call: TRBV10-2; j_call: TRBJ1-1; cdr3_aa: CASSDGQGQMAFF; cdr3_nt: TGCGCCAGCAGTGACGGGCAGGGACAGATGGCTTTCTTT
clone_size: once; d_call: -; v_call: TRBV5-1; j_call: TRBJ2-4; cdr3_aa: CASSLVAIGGDPKNIQYF; cdr3_nt: TGCGCCAGCAGCTTGGTGGCGATAGGGGGGGACCCCAAAAACATTCAGTACTTC
clone_size: -; d_call: -; v_call: TRBV7-9; j_call: TRBJ2-7; cdr3_aa: CASSPDGSVRHEQYF; cdr3_nt: TGTGCCAGCAGCCCTGACGGGTCAGTTCGGCACGAGCAGTACTTC
clone_size: -; d_call: -; v_call: TRBV6-5; j_call: TRBJ2-1; cdr3_aa: CASSSQGGGAFF; cdr3_nt: TGTGCCAGCAGTTCCCAAGGTGGGGGCGCGTTCTTC
clone_size: -; d_call: -; v_call: TRBV19; j_call: TRBJ2-2; cdr3_aa: CASSVAGAQGPGELFF; cdr3_nt: TGTGCCAGTAGTGTCGCAGGGGCCCAGGGTCCCGGGGAGCTGTTTTTT
clone_size: -; d_call: -; v_call: TRBV28; j_call: TRBJ2-2; cdr3_aa: CASSANREDANTGELFF; cdr3_nt: TGTGCCAGCAGTGCCAACAGGGAAGACGCGAACACCGGGGAGCTGTTTTTT
clone_size: -; d_call: -; v_call: TRBV6-5; j_call: TRBJ1-2; cdr3_aa: CASSGFPGEGYTF; cdr3_nt: TGTGCCAGCAGTGGGTTCCCAGGGGAAGGCTACACCTTC
clone_size: -; d_call: TRBD2; v_call: TRBV30; j_call: TRBJ2-2; cdr3_aa: CAWGLAGVGGTGELFF; cdr3_nt: TGTGCCTGGGGACTAGCGGGAGTCGGCGGCACCGGGGAGCTGTTTTTT
clone_size: -; d_call: -; v_call: TRBV27; j_call: TRBJ1-5; cdr3_aa: CASSFYGGEDQPQHF; cdr3_nt: TGTGCCAGCAGTTTTTACGGGGGAGAAGATCAGCCCCAGCATTTT
clone_size: -; d_call: TRBD1; v_call: TRBV29-1; j_call: TRBJ2-2; cdr3_aa: CSVDRGANTGELFF; cdr3_nt: TGCAGCGTCGACAGGGGGGCGAACACCGGGGAGCTGTTTTTT
clone_size: -; d_call: TRBD2; v_call: TRBV18; j_call: TRBJ2-3; cdr3_aa: CASSPGLAGLDTQYF; cdr3_nt: TGTGCCAGCTCACCGGGACTAGCGGGTTTAGATACGCAGTATTTT
clone_size: -; d_call: -; v_call: TRBV28; j_call: TRBJ2-7; cdr3_aa: CASNTGNSYEQYF; cdr3_nt: TGTGCCAGCAATACCGGGAACTCCTACGAGCAGTACTTC
clone_size: -; d_call: TRBD1; v_call: TRBV18; j_call: TRBJ2-7; cdr3_aa: CASTYGTGGYEQYF; cdr3_nt: TGTGCCAGCACATACGGGACAGGGGGCTACGAGCAGTACTTC
clone_size: -; d_call: TRBD1; v_call: TRBV9; j_call: TRBJ2-2; cdr3_aa: CASTPGQGNTGELFF; cdr3_nt: TGTGCCAGCACCCCGGGACAGGGGAACACCGGGGAGCTGTTTTTT
clone_size: -; d_call: -; v_call: TRBV4-2; j_call: TRBJ1-4; cdr3_aa: CASSQDRVIEEKLFF; cdr3_nt: TGTGCCAGCAGCCAAGACAGGGTTATAGAAGAAAAACTGTTTTTT
clone_size: few; d_call: -; v_call: TRBV28; j_call: TRBJ1-1; cdr3_aa: CASSLYREAFF; cdr3_nt: TGTGCCAGCAGTTTATACAGGGAAGCTTTCTTT
clone_size: -; d_call: -; v_call: TRBV28; j_call: TRBJ1-1; cdr3_aa: CASSLRQMNTEAFF; cdr3_nt: TGTGCCAGCAGTTTGAGACAGATGAACACTGAAGCTTTCTTT
clone_size: -; d_call: TRBD1; v_call: TRBV30; j_call: TRBJ2-3; cdr3_aa: CACPGTGGFTDTQYF; cdr3_nt: TGTGCCTGCCCCGGGACAGGGGGCTTTACAGATACGCAGTATTTT
clone_size: -; d_call: TRBD2; v_call: TRBV11-2; j_call: TRBJ2-7; cdr3_aa: CASKPGLAVFSYEQYF; cdr3_nt: TGTGCCAGCAAACCGGGACTAGCGGTTTTCTCCTACGAGCAGTACTTC
clone_size: -; d_call: -; v_call: TRBV6-4; j_call: TRBJ1-3; cdr3_aa: CASREYSGNTIYF; cdr3_nt: TGTGCCAGCCGGGAGTACTCTGGAAACACCATATATTTT
clone_size: -; d_call: -; v_call: TRBV2; j_call: TRBJ2-3; cdr3_aa: CASKWAGGKDTQYF; cdr3_nt: TGTGCCAGCAAGTGGGCCGGGGGAAAAGATACGCAGTATTTT
clone_size: -; d_call: -; v_call: TRBV30; j_call: TRBJ2-2; cdr3_aa: CAWDTGSNTGELFF; cdr3_nt: TGTGCCTGGGACACAGGGTCGAACACCGGGGAGCTGTTTTTT
clone_size: -; d_call: -; v_call: TRBV19; j_call: TRBJ1-1; cdr3_aa: CASSMSQKAFF; cdr3_nt: TGTGCCAGTAGTATGTCACAGAAAGCTTTCTTT
clone_size: -; d_call: -; v_call: TRBV2; j_call: TRBJ1-1; cdr3_aa: CASRTGSEDTEAFF; cdr3_nt: TGTGCCAGCAGAACAGGGTCGGAGGACACTGAAGCTTTCTTT
clone_size: -; d_call: -; v_call: TRBV5-1; j_call: TRBJ2-3; cdr3_aa: CASSLFAVTDTQYF; cdr3_nt: TGCGCCAGCAGCTTGTTTGCAGTCACAGATACGCAGTATTTT
clone_size: -; d_call: -; v_call: TRBV6-1; j_call: TRBJ1-4; cdr3_aa: CASSENRVSEKLFF; cdr3_nt: TGTGCCAGCAGTGAAAACAGGGTTAGCGAAAAACTGTTTTTT
clone_size: few; d_call: -; v_call: TRBV30; j_call: TRBJ1-1; cdr3_aa: CAWSLGDTEAFF; cdr3_nt: TGTGCCTGGAGTCTCGGGGACACTGAAGCTTTCTTT
clone_size: -; d_call: -; v_call: TRBV6-5; j_call: TRBJ2-1; cdr3_aa: CASSYSFQGGFNEQFF; cdr3_nt: TGTGCCAGCAGTTACTCTTTCCAGGGGGGCTTCAATGAGCAGTTCTTC
clone_size: -; d_call: -; v_call: TRBV7-8; j_call: TRBJ1-5; cdr3_aa: CASSLVEESRQPQHF; cdr3_nt: TGTGCCAGCAGCTTAGTGGAGGAAAGTAGGCAGCCCCAGCATTTT
clone_size: -; d_call: TRBD1; v_call: TRBV2; j_call: TRBJ2-3; cdr3_aa: CATPRQGHTDTQYF; cdr3_nt: TGTGCCACCCCTCGACAGGGGCACACAGATACGCAGTATTTT
clone_size: -; d_call: TRBD1; v_call: TRBV11-2; j_call: TRBJ2-2; cdr3_aa: CASKGAPNTGELFF; cdr3_nt: TGTGCCAGCAAGGGGGCGCCGAACACCGGGGAGCTGTTTTTT
clone_size: -; d_call: -; v_call: TRBV7-2; j_call: TRBJ2-7; cdr3_aa: CASSPQSYEQYF; cdr3_nt: TGTGCCAGCAGCCCCCAGTCCTACGAGCAGTACTTC
clone_size: -; d_call: -; v_call: TRBV27; j_call: TRBJ2-4; cdr3_aa: CASSLMVGTTKNIQYF; cdr3_nt: TGTGCCAGCAGTTTAATGGTTGGGACAACCAAAAACATTCAGTACTTC
clone_size: -; d_call: -; v_call: TRBV6-5; j_call: TRBJ1-1; cdr3_aa: CASSEASEAFF; cdr3_nt: TGTGCCAGCAGTGAAGCAAGTGAAGCTTTCTTT
clone_size: -; d_call: -; v_call: TRBV11-3; j_call: TRBJ2-3; cdr3_aa: CASSFTSAADTQYF; cdr3_nt: TGTGCCAGCAGCTTTACCTCTGCGGCAGATACGCAGTATTTT
clone_size: -; d_call: TRBD1; v_call: TRBV28; j_call: TRBJ1-2; cdr3_aa: CASSPWTGGSWNGYTF; cdr3_nt: TGTGCCAGCAGTCCCTGGACAGGGGGCTCATGGAATGGCTACACCTTC
clone_size: -; d_call: TRBD1; v_call: TRBV5-8; j_call: TRBJ2-7; cdr3_aa: CASSTLRTGATYEQYF; cdr3_nt: TGTGCCAGCAGCACCCTTCGGACAGGGGCCACCTACGAGCAGTACTTC
clone_size: once; d_call: TRBD2; v_call: TRBV6-1; j_call: TRBJ2-1; cdr3_aa: CASSPGLAGGNEQFF; cdr3_nt: TGTGCCAGCAGTCCAGGACTAGCGGGAGGCAATGAGCAGTTCTTC
clone_size: -; d_call: -; v_call: TRBV30; j_call: TRBJ1-4; cdr3_aa: CASTPDINEKLFF; cdr3_nt: TGTGCCTCTACCCCCGACATTAATGAAAAACTGTTTTTT
clone_size: -; d_call: -; v_call: TRBV28; j_call: TRBJ1-5; cdr3_aa: CASSPNRVNQPQHF; cdr3_nt: TGTGCCAGCAGTCCAAACAGGGTCAATCAGCCCCAGCATTTT
clone_size: -; d_call: TRBD1; v_call: TRBV28; j_call: TRBJ2-1; cdr3_aa: CASSPQGALNNEQFF; cdr3_nt: TGTGCCAGCAGTCCCCAGGGGGCGCTGAACAATGAGCAGTTCTTC
clone_size: -; d_call: TRBD1; v_call: TRBV29-1; j_call: TRBJ2-7; cdr3_aa: CSVTGASEQYF; cdr3_nt: TGCAGCGTGACAGGGGCTTCCGAGCAGTACTTC